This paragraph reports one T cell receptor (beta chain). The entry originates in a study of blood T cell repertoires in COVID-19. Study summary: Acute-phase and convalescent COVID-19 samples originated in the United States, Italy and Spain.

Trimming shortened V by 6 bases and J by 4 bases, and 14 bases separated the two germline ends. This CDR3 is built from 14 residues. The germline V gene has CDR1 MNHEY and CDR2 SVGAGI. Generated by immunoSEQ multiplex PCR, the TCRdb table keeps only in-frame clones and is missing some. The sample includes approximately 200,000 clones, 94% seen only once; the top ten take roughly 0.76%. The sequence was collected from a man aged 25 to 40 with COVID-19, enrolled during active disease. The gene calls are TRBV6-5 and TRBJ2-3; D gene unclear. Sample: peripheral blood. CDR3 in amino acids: CASRAPPGSDTQYF. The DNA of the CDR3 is TGTGCCAGCAGAGCTCCGCCAGGTTCAGATACGCAGTATTTT.